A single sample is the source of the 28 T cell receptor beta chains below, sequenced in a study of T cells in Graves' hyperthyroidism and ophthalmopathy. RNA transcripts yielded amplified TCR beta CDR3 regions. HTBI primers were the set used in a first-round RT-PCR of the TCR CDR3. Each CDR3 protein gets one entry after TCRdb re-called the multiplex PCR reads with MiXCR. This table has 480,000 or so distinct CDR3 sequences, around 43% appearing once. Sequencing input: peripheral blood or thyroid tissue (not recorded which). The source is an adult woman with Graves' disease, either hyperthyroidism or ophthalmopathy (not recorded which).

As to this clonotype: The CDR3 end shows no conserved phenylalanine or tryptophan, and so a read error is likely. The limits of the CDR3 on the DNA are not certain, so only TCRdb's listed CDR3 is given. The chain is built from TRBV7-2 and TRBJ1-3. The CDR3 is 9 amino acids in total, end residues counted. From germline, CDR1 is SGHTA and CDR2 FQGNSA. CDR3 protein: CASSSWAIS.

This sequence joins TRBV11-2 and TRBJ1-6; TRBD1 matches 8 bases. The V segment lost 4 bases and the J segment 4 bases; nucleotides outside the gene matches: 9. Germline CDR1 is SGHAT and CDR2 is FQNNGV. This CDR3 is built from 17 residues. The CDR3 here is CASSSSRGQAYNSPLHF. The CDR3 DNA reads TGTGCCAGCAGCTCTTCTAGGGGACAGGCTTATAATTCACCCCTCCACTTT.

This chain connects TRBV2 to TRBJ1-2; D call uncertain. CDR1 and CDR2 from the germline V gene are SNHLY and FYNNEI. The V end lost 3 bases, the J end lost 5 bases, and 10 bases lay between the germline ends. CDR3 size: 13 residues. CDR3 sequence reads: CASSDDGRYGYTF. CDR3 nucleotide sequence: TGTGCCAGCAGTGACGACGGTCGATATGGCTACACCTTC.

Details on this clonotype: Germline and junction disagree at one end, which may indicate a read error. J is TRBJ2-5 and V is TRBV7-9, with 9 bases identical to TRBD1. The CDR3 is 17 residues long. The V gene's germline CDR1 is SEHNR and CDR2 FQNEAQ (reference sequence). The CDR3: CASSSEPTGGYQETQYF. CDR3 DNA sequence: TGCGCCAGCAGCTCGGAACCGACAGGGGGATACCAAGAGACCCAGTACTTC.

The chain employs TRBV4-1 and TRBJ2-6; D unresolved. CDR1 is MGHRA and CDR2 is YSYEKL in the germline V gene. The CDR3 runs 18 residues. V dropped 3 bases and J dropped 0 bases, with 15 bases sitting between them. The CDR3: CASSHSAAENSGANVLTF. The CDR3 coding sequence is TGCGCCAGCAGCCATAGTGCAGCAGAAAACTCTGGGGCCAACGTCCTGACTTTC.

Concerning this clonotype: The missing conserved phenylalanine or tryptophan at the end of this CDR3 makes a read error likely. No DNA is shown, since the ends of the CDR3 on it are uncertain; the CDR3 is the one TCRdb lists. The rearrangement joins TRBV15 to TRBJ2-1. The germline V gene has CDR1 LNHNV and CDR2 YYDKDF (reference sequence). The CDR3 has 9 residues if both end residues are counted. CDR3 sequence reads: CATSRDLVG.

CDR3 sequence reads: CASSERQDGTGNTGELFF. For the CDR3, the DNA is TGTGCCAGCAGCGAGCGACAAGACGGGACAGGGAACACCGGGGAGCTGTTTTTT. The chain has TRBV7-9 and TRBJ2-2; TRBD1 agrees at 8 bases. The V gene end was trimmed by 5 bases and the J gene end by 1 base; junction bases not matched to a gene: 12. The CDR3 is made up of 18 amino acids. Germline values: CDR1 SEHNR, CDR2 FQNEAQ (reference sequence).

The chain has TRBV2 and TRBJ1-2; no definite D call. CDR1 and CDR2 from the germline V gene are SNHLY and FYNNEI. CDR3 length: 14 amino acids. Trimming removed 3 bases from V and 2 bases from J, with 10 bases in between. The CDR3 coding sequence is TGTGCCAGCAGTGATCCGACGATAAACTATGGCTACACCTTC. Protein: CASSDPTINYGYTF.

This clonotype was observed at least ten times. The CDR3 sequence: CSASGQAVLLRGTEAFF. CDR3 in DNA: TGCAGTGCTAGTGGTCAGGCGGTACTCCTCAGGGGCACTGAAGCTTTCTTT. This chain connects TRBV20-1 to TRBJ1-1; TRBD1 might be the D (6 bases). The ends were cut back, 3 bases at V and 4 bases at J, with 24 bases in the middle. Germline loops: CDR1 DFQATT, CDR2 SNEGSKA (reference sequence). The CDR3 is 17 residues long.

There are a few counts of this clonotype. The CDR3 reads CASSETRTGGYGYTF. CDR3 in DNA: TGTGCCAGCAGTGAAACCCGGACAGGGGGGTATGGCTACACCTTC. This rearrangement joins TRBV25-1 to TRBJ1-2; 10 nucleotides align to TRBD1. V shed 2 bases, J shed 5 bases, and the junction held 5 bases outside the gene matches. The CDR3 is made up of 15 amino acids. CDR1 is MGHDK and CDR2 is SYGVNS in the germline V gene.

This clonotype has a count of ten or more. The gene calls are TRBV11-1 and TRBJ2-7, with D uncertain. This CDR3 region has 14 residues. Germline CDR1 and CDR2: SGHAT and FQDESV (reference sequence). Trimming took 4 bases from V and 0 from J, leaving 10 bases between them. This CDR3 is CASSYRASSYEQYF. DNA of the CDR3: TGTGCCAGCAGCTACCGGGCATCCTCCTACGAGCAGTACTTC.

The CDR3 nucleotides are TGTGCCATCAGTGACCCGAATCAGCCCCTCCACTTT. Protein: CAISDPNQPLHF. This chain uses TRBV10-3 with TRBJ1-6; D is uncertain. The CDR3 runs to 12 residues. Germline V lookup: CDR1 ENHRY, CDR2 SYGVKD. V dropped 3 bases and J dropped 13 bases, with 10 bases sitting between them.

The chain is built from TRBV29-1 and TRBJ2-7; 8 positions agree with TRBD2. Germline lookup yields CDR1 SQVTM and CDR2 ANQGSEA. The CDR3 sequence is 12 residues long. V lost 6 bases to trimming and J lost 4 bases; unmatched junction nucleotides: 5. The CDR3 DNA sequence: TGCAGCGTCACCGGGAGGGGGTACGAGCAGTACTTC. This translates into CSVTGRGYEQYF.

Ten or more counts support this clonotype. The CDR3 loop is CASSETPVYGYTF. CDR3 DNA sequence: TGCGCCAGCAGTGAGACCCCCGTATATGGCTACACCTTC. This chain uses TRBV10-2 with TRBJ1-2, with D unresolved. The germline gives CDR1 WSHSY, CDR2 SAAADI. V lost 2 bases and J lost 5, with 9 bases in between. The CDR3 covers 13 residues.

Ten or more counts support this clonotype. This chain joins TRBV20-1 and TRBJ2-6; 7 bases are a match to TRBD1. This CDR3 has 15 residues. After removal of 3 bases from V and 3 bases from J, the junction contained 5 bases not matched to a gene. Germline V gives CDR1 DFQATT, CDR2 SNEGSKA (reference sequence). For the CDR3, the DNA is TGCAGTGCTAGTAAGGGGGCGGTTGGGGCCAACGTCCTGACTTTC. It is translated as CSASKGAVGANVLTF.

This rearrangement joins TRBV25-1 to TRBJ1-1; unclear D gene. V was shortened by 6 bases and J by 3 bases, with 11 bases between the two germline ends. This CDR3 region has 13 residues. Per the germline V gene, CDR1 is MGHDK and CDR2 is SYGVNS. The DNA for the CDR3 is TGTGCCAGCAGACTCCCTGGGGACACTGAAGCTTTCTTT. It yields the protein CASRLPGDTEAFF. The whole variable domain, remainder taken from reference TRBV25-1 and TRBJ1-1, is EADIYQTPRYLVIGTGKKITLECSQTMGHDKMYWYQQDPGMELHLIHYSYGVNSTEKGDLSSESTVSRIRTEHFPLTLESARPSHTSQYLCASRLPGDTEAFFGQGTRLTVV.

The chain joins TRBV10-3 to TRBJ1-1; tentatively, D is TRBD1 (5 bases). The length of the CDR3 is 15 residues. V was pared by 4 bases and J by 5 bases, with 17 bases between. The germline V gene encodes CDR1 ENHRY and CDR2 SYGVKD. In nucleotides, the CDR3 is TGTGCCATCAGTGCCCAGGGAGGAGAAGGAACTGAAGCTTTCTTT. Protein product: CAISAQGGEGTEAFF.

In nucleotides, the CDR3 is TGTGCCACTAGACTAGCGGGAGTACGCGAGCAGTACTTC. Its protein is CATRLAGVREQYF. This chain connects TRBV6-2 or TRBV6-3 to TRBJ2-7; 12 bases match TRBD2. This CDR3 is 13 amino acids long. Trimming took 10 bases from V and 6 from J; bases not matched to a gene: 7. Germline V gene lookup returns CDR1 MNHEY and CDR2 SVGEGT.

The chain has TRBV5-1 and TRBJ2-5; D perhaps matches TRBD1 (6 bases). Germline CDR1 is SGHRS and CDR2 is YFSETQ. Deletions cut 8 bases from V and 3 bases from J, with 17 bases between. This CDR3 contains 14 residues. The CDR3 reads CASRMTGTEETQYF. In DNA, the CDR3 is TGCGCCAGTAGGATGACAGGAACGGAAGAGACCCAGTACTTC.

The CDR3 sequence: CASSADRDVQETQYF. DNA of the CDR3: TGTGCCAGCAGTGCCGACAGGGACGTACAAGAGACCCAGTACTTC. The chain is built from TRBV7-2 and TRBJ2-5; TRBD1 matches at 7 bases. This CDR3 contains 15 residues. With V trimmed by 6 bases and J by 2 bases, 9 bases remained unmatched. Germline assignment: CDR1 SGHTA and CDR2 FQGNSA. Full variable domain (rest looked up from reference TRBV7-2 and TRBJ2-5): GAGVSQSPSNKVTEKGKDVELRCDPISGHTALYWYRQSLGQGLEFLIYFQGNSAPDKSGLPSDRFSAERTGGSVSTLTIQRTQQEDSAVYLCASSADRDVQETQYFGPGTRLLVL.

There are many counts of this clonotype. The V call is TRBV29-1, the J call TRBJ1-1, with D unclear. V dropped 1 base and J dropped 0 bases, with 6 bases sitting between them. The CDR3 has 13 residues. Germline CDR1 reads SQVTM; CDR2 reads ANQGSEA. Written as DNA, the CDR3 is TGCAGCGTTGAAGGATACGTGAACACTGAAGCTTTCTTT. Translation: CSVEGYVNTEAFF. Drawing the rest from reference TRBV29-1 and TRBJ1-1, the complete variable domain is SAVISQKPSRDICQRGTSLTIQCQVDSQVTMMFWYRQQPGQSLTLIATANQGSEATYESGFVIDKFPISRPNLTFSTLTVSNMSPEDSSIYLCSVEGYVNTEAFFGQGTRLTVV.

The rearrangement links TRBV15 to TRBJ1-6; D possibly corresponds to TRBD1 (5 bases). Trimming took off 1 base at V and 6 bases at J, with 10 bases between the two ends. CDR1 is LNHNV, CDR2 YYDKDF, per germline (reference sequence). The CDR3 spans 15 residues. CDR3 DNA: TGTGCCACCAGCAGAGGCAGGGTGGGTAATTCACCCCTCCACTTT. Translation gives CATSRGRVGNSPLHF.

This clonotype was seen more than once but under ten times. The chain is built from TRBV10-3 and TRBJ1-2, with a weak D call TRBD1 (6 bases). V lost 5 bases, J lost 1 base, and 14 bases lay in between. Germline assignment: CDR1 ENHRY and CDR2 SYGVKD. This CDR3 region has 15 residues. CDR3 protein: CAISLYGGGNYGYTF. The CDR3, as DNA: TGTGCCATCAGTCTCTACGGGGGCGGTAACTATGGCTACACCTTC.

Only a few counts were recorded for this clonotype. The CDR3 loop is CASSWGQGASGELFF. DNA of the CDR3: TGTGCCAGCAGCTGGGGACAGGGGGCTTCCGGGGAGCTGTTTTTT. The J gene is TRBJ2-2, the V gene TRBV3-1; 12 bases line up with TRBD1. CDR3 size: 15 residues. Per the germline V gene, CDR1 is LGHDT and CDR2 is YNNKEL (reference sequence). Losses at the gene ends were 5 bases for V and 6 bases for J; bases not matched to a gene: 4.

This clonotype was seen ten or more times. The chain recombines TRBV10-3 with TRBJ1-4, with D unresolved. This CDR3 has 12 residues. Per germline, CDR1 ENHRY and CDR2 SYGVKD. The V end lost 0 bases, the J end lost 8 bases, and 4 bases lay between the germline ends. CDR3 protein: CAISESREKLFF. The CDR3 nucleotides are TGTGCCATCAGTGAGTCAAGGGAAAAACTGTTTTTT.

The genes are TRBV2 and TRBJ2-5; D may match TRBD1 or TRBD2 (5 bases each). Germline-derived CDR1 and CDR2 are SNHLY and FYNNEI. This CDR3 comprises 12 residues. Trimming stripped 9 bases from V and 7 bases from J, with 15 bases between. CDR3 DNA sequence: TGTGCCAGACAGGACTTATCCGGGACCCAGTACTTC. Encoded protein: CARQDLSGTQYF.

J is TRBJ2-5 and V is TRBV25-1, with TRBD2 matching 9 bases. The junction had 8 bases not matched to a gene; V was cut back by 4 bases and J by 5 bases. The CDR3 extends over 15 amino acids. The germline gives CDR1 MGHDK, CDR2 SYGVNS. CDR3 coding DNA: TGTGCCAGCAGTGTCGGAGCGGGGGGTTCGGAGACCCAGTACTTC. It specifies CASSVGAGGSETQYF.

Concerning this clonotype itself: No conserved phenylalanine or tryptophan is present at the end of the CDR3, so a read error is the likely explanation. CDR3 DNA sequence: TGCAGCGTTGTCGTCAGCAGCACTGAAGCTTTCCTT. Translated, it gives CSVVVSSTEAFL. The chain carries TRBV29-1 and TRBJ1-1, with D hard to call. Germline CDR1 SQVTM, CDR2 ANQGSEA. V was trimmed by 4 bases and J by 4 bases, leaving 10 bases between them. This CDR3 is 12 amino acids long.